A selection of T cell receptor beta chains follows, all from one sample in a study of T-cell memory formation after mild COVID-19. TCRdb re-derived calls from the 5' RACE reads in MiXCR, one entry per CDR3 protein. The sample lists 190,000 or so distinct CDR3 sequences; around a fifth were seen once. Sequencing was carried out using PBMCs or a T cell subset sorted from them (not recorded which). Source of these receptors: an adult woman who had mild COVID-19 (a few samples of this study predate the infection). Cell type and time point are not known. The CDR3 runs from the conserved cysteine through the conserved F or W. Each record gives: D gene, clone size, V gene, J gene, CDR3 protein, CDR3 DNA. A D gene is named only where the DNA matches it firmly. Clone size appears in some rows only: once, few, many, or a class for an expanded clone.

NA,NA,TRBV10-3,TRBJ2-7,CAIGEGAYEQYF,TGTGCCATCGGGGAAGGGGCCTACGAGCAGTACTTC
NA,few,TRBV5-4,TRBJ2-1,CASSLVSDEQFF,TGTGCCAGCAGCTTGGTGAGCGATGAGCAGTTCTTC
NA,NA,TRBV7-9,TRBJ2-5,CASSVPKGQKFQETQYF,TGTGCCAGCAGCGTCCCGAAGGGCCAGAAATTCCAAGAGACCCAGTACTTC
NA,few,TRBV7-3,TRBJ2-1,CASSTMGDFYNEQFF,TGTGCCAGCAGCACGATGGGGGACTTCTACAATGAGCAGTTCTTC
NA,few,TRBV28,TRBJ2-3,CASSLGNRYTDTQYF,TGTGCCAGCAGTTTAGGAAACAGATACACAGATACGCAGTATTTT
NA,NA,TRBV6-5,TRBJ2-1,CASRTGAPSYNEQFF,TGTGCCAGCAGAACGGGGGCTCCCTCCTACAATGAGCAGTTCTTC
NA,NA,TRBV12-3/TRBV12-4,TRBJ1-1,CASKTGYDTEAFF,TGTGCCAGCAAAACAGGGTATGACACTGAAGCTTTCTTT
NA,NA,TRBV5-6,TRBJ2-7,CASSFAQGFSYEQYF,TGTGCCAGCAGCTTCGCTCAGGGTTTCTCCTACGAGCAGTACTTC
TRBD2,NA,TRBV24-1,TRBJ2-1,CATSDLRTSGNHNEQFF,TGTGCCACCAGTGATTTGCGAACTAGCGGGAACCACAATGAGCAGTTCTTC
TRBD2,few,TRBV12-3/TRBV12-4,TRBJ2-1,CASSLGREGSGNEQFF,TGTGCCAGCAGTTTAGGGAGGGAGGGTTCGGGGAATGAGCAGTTCTTC
NA,few,TRBV7-8,TRBJ2-7,CASSLDRDSYDEYF,TGTGCCAGCAGCTTAGACCGGGACTCCTACGACGAGTACTTC
TRBD1,few,TRBV6-2/TRBV6-3,TRBJ2-7,CASSYNPRTGIHEQYF,TGTGCCAGCAGTTACAACCCGCGGACAGGGATCCACGAGCAGTACTTC
TRBD1,NA,TRBV6-4,TRBJ1-2,CASSPGQGDYGYTF,TGTGCCAGCAGTCCGGGACAGGGAGACTATGGCTACACCTTC
TRBD1,few,TRBV4-1,TRBJ2-7,CASSQEVTGEWYEQYF,TGCGCCAGCAGCCAAGAAGTAACAGGGGAATGGTACGAGCAGTACTTC
NA,NA,TRBV12-3/TRBV12-4,TRBJ2-3,CASGPSVLVSDTQYF,TGTGCCAGCGGGCCGAGTGTCCTCGTATCTGATACGCAGTATTTT
NA,few,TRBV7-9,TRBJ2-7,CASSYMYEQYF,TGTGCCAGCAGCTATATGTACGAGCAGTACTTC
NA,few,TRBV6-2/TRBV6-3,TRBJ2-3,CASSSTEASTDTQYF,TGTGCCAGCAGTTCGACGGAGGCTAGCACAGATACGCAGTATTTT
TRBD2,NA,TRBV29-1,TRBJ2-7,CSVEVAGGLYEQYF,TGCAGCGTTGAGGTTGCGGGAGGGCTCTACGAGCAGTACTTC
NA,NA,TRBV7-2,TRBJ2-7,CASSLFDGVYEQYF,TGTGCCAGCAGCTTATTCGACGGAGTCTACGAGCAGTACTTC
TRBD1,few,TRBV2,TRBJ2-1,CASSKTGVLGEQFF,TGTGCCAGCAGTAAGACAGGGGTATTAGGTGAGCAGTTCTTC
TRBD1,NA,TRBV9,TRBJ1-1,CASTLGDSPNTEAFF,TGTGCCAGCACCCTGGGGGACAGCCCGAACACTGAAGCTTTCTTT
NA,few,TRBV5-1,TRBJ1-2,CASSDHLNYGYTF,TGCGCCAGCAGCGACCATCTAAACTATGGCTACACCTTC
TRBD2,many,TRBV4-1,TRBJ2-3,CASSQEAGLSTDTQYF,TGCGCCAGCAGCCAAGAAGCGGGGCTTAGCACAGATACGCAGTATTTT
NA,few,TRBV7-6,TRBJ2-5,CASSLAPQGGETQYF,TGTGCCAGCAGCTTAGCGCCACAGGGTGGAGAGACCCAGTACTTC
NA,few,TRBV15,TRBJ2-3,CATSRVGGDTQYF,TGTGCCACCAGCAGAGTCGGAGGGGATACGCAGTATTTT
NA,few,TRBV9,TRBJ2-3,CASSVPRSSGAPTDTQYF,TGTGCCAGCAGCGTGCCAAGAAGCTCCGGGGCACCCACAGATACGCAGTATTTT
TRBD1,NA,TRBV12-3/TRBV12-4,TRBJ2-1,CASSQVRQGANEQFF,TGTGCCAGCAGTCAAGTACGACAGGGCGCAAATGAGCAGTTCTTC
NA,NA,TRBV25-1,TRBJ2-1,CASSEVEGGEQFF,TGTGCCAGCAGTGAGGTCGAGGGCGGTGAGCAGTTCTTC
NA,few,TRBV7-9,TRBJ1-6,CASSLVTAYNSPLHF,TGTGCCAGCAGCTTAGTGACGGCTTATAATTCACCCCTCCACTTT
TRBD1,few,TRBV3-1,TRBJ2-7,CASSQGFGTGIGEQYF,TGTGCCAGCAGCCAGGGCTTCGGGACAGGGATCGGCGAGCAGTACTTC
TRBD1,NA,TRBV7-8,TRBJ1-1,CASSSAGQGVTEAFF,TGTGCCAGCAGCTCCGCGGGACAGGGGGTCACTGAAGCTTTCTTT
TRBD2,NA,TRBV3-1,TRBJ2-1,CASSQETSGISPSNEQFF,TGTGCCAGCAGCCAGGAAACTAGCGGGATATCTCCTTCCAATGAGCAGTTCTTC
NA,NA,TRBV3-2,TRBJ2-1,CASSQEKGLAGVGGEQFF,TGTGCCAGCAGCCAAGAAAAGGGACTAGCGGGAGTAGGAGGTGAGCAGTTCTTC
TRBD1,NA,TRBV7-9,TRBJ2-1,CASSLGTVEQFF,TGTGCCAGCAGCCTTGGGACAGTGGAGCAGTTCTTC
TRBD1,NA,TRBV7-2,TRBJ1-1,CASSYRGSNTEAFF,TGTGCCAGCAGCTACAGGGGTTCGAACACTGAAGCTTTCTTT
NA,few,TRBV24-1,TRBJ2-5,CATSDWRGGETQYF,TGTGCCACCAGTGATTGGCGGGGCGGGGAGACCCAGTACTTC
NA,NA,TRBV19,TRBJ1-6,CASSDGQTNSPLHF,TGTGCCAGTAGTGATGGACAGACAAATTCACCCCTCCACTTT
NA,NA,TRBV5-1,TRBJ2-5,CASSLGSHQETQYF,TGCGCCAGCAGCTTGGGGTCACATCAAGAGACCCAGTACTTC
TRBD1,once,TRBV29-1,TRBJ1-1,CSVATGVTEAFF,TGCAGCGTTGCCACAGGGGTAACTGAAGCTTTCTTT
TRBD2,NA,TRBV6-6,TRBJ2-1,CASSLRLAGTSSSYNEQFF,TGTGCCAGCAGTCTTAGACTAGCGGGTACCTCAAGCTCCTACAATGAGCAGTTCTTC
NA,NA,TRBV10-2,TRBJ1-3,CASSDWGILGNTIYF,TGCGCCAGCAGTGACTGGGGGATCCTAGGAAACACCATATATTTT